The 27 T cell receptor beta chains in this list originate from one sample, sequenced in a study of T cell responses to AZD1222 COVID-19 vaccine. This table comes from immunoSEQ multiplex PCR, and its TCRdb copy is limited to in-frame clones, with some not included. The sample contains 150,000 or so clones, less than 95% of which appear only once. Sequenced material: peripheral blood, taken 28 days after the second AZD1222 dose. The receptors derive from an adult who received the AZD1222 COVID-19 vaccine.

The CDR3 reads CASSKQGLYQETQYF. In DNA form, the CDR3 reads TGTGCCAGCAGTAAACAGGGTCTGTACCAAGAGACCCAGTACTTC. The chain links TRBV28 to TRBJ2-5, with TRBD1 as a possible D gene (6 bases). Trimming removed 5 bases from V and 0 bases from J, with 13 bases in between. Per germline, CDR1 MDHEN and CDR2 SYDVKM. The CDR3 runs 15 residues.

The genes are TRBV28 and TRBJ2-5; TRBD2 matches at 7 bases. Unmatched junction bases numbered 27, after V lost 6 bases and J lost 2 bases. Germline loops: CDR1 MDHEN, CDR2 SYDVKM. The CDR3 is 21 residues long. The CDR3 sequence is CASRPEPGLFLSSVEQETQYF. CDR3 nucleotides: TGTGCCAGCAGACCCGAACCGGGACTATTTTTATCTAGCGTCGAACAAGAGACCCAGTACTTC.

The CDR3 nucleotides are TGTGCCAGCAGCAGGCCGGGGGACTCTAACACAGATACGCAGTATTTT. Encoded protein: CASSRPGDSNTDTQYF. This chain joins TRBV7-9 and TRBJ2-3; D perhaps matches TRBD2 (6 bases). Germline CDR1 is SEHNR and CDR2 is FQNEAQ (reference sequence). The CDR3 consists of 16 residues. Between the trimmed V and J ends, which lost 5 bases and 2 bases, there was a span of 17 bases.

V and J are TRBV6-5 and TRBJ2-2, with 7 bases aligning to TRBD2. The J segment lost 4 bases and the V segment lost 7 bases, leaving 9 bases of the junction unmatched. The CDR3 runs to 15 residues. In germline, CDR1 is MNHEY, CDR2 SVGAGI. The CDR3 reads CASTPGTIGTGELFF. The DNA of the CDR3 is TGTGCCAGCACCCCAGGGACTATTGGCACCGGGGAGCTGTTTTTT.

The chain uses TRBV11-2 and TRBJ1-2; no reliable D call. The CDR3 contains 13 residues. Germline V gene data show CDR1 as SGHAT and CDR2 as FQNNGV. V lost 5 bases and J lost 4, with 11 bases in between. The CDR3 DNA sequence: TGTGCCAGCAGCCCGGGGATGGTCTATGGCTACACCTTC. This gives the protein CASSPGMVYGYTF.

The chain combines TRBV7-3 with TRBJ2-2, with TRBD1 matching 11 bases. J was trimmed by 4 bases and V by 3 bases; bases with no gene match: 1. The length of the CDR3 is 15 residues. Per the germline V gene, CDR1 is SGHTA and CDR2 is FQGTGA. This chain's CDR3 is CASSLDRGRTGELFF. In DNA, the CDR3 is TGTGCCAGCAGCTTGGACAGGGGGCGCACCGGGGAGCTGTTTTTT.

This sequence joins TRBV19 and TRBJ1-5; weak D call: TRBD1 (5 bases). The CDR3 has 14 residues. V gave up 10 bases and J gave up 0 bases, with 13 bases separating them. CDR1 and CDR2 from the germline V gene are LNHDA and SQIVND (reference sequence). For the CDR3, the DNA is TGTGCCACAACCCAGACAGTTAGCAATCAGCCCCAGCATTTT. Protein: CATTQTVSNQPQHF.

This chain links TRBV19 with TRBJ2-5; TRBD1 might be the D (5 bases). The CDR3 runs 14 residues. V lost 5 bases to trimming and J lost 2 bases, with 12 bases between them. Germline-derived CDR1 and CDR2 are LNHDA and SQIVND (reference sequence). The DNA for the CDR3 is TGTGCCAGTAGTGCACAGGCACCGCAAGAGACCCAGTACTTC. The encoded protein is CASSAQAPQETQYF.

This clone appeared once. The rearrangement joins TRBV6-5 to TRBJ1-6; possible D gene TRBD1, 6 bases. V dropped 1 base and J dropped 8 bases, with 12 bases sitting between them. This CDR3 comprises 15 residues. Germline values: CDR1 MNHEY, CDR2 SVGAGI. CDR3 amino acids: CASSYFQGRDSPLHF. For the CDR3, the DNA is TGTGCCAGCAGTTACTTCCAGGGGCGAGATTCACCCCTCCACTTT.

This chain connects TRBV10-3 to TRBJ2-1, with 10 bases fitting TRBD2. Looked up from germline, CDR1 is ENHRY and CDR2 is SYGVKD. The ends lost 10 bases at V and 8 bases at J; junction bases unmatched: 11. The CDR3 consists of 14 residues. The CDR3 loop is CATKSGRAHDEQFF. The CDR3 DNA follows: TGTGCCACTAAAAGCGGGAGGGCCCACGATGAGCAGTTCTTC.

The rearrangement uses TRBV21-1 and TRBJ1-5. TRBV21-1 is annotated as a pseudogene. This CDR3 region has 12 residues. The CDR3, as DNA: TGTGCCAGCAGCAAAGGGCGTCAGCCCCAGCATTTT. It specifies CASSKGRQPQHF.

As DNA, the CDR3 is TGCGCCAGCAGCTTGAAGATAGGCAGAAACACAGATACGCAGTATTTT. This sequence encodes CASSLKIGRNTDTQYF. The rearrangement uses TRBV5-1 and TRBJ2-3; D remains unclear. The CDR3 has 16 amino acids. Trimming took 1 base from V and 2 from J, leaving 14 bases between them. Germline V CDR1 and CDR2: SGHRS, YFSETQ.

The chain links TRBV27 to TRBJ1-6; the D is unclear. The V end was cut by 5 bases, the J end by 10 bases, with 15 bases between. The CDR3 spans 14 residues. Germline V gene sequence: CDR1 MNHEY, CDR2 SMNVEV (reference sequence). CDR3: CASSIYYGGSPLHF. Here the CDR3 DNA reads TGTGCCAGCAGTATCTACTACGGAGGGTCACCCCTCCACTTT.

The chain couples TRBV30 to TRBJ1-2; 7 bases agree with TRBD1. The CDR3 has 12 amino acids. Germline assignment: CDR1 GTSNPN and CDR2 SVGIG (reference sequence). The CDR3 sequence: CAVVTGNYGYTF. In DNA form, the CDR3 reads TGTGCGGTCGTGACAGGGAACTATGGCTACACCTTC. Complete variable domain (other parts from reference TRBV30 and TRBJ1-2): SQTIHQWPATLVQPVGSPLSLECTVEGTSNPNLYWYRQAAGRGLQLLFYSVGIGQISSEVPQNLSASRPQDRQFILSSKKLLLSDSGFYLCAVVTGNYGYTFGSGTRLTVV.

The chain is built from TRBV5-1 and TRBJ1-6; weak D call: TRBD1 (6 bases). The CDR3 has 18 amino acids. Germline values: CDR1 SGHRS, CDR2 YFSETQ. V was clipped by 0 bases and J by 0 bases, with 13 bases between them. DNA of the CDR3: TGCGCCAGCAGCTTGGGGGGGCCTACGAGCTCCTATAATTCACCCCTCCACTTT. Its translation: CASSLGGPTSSYNSPLHF.

The chain employs TRBV28 and TRBJ1-3; TRBD1 matches 9 bases. Germline V gene sequence: CDR1 MDHEN, CDR2 SYDVKM. The CDR3 totals 17 residues. With 4 bases clipped from V and 0 bases from J, the junction kept 7 bases outside the gene matches. The CDR3 loop reads CASSSMDRGDSGNTIYF. The CDR3 nucleotides read TGTGCCAGCAGTTCGATGGACAGGGGAGACTCTGGAAACACCATATATTTT.

The rearrangement links TRBV7-2 to TRBJ2-7; the match to TRBD1 covers 9 bases. V shed 3 bases and J 1 base; nucleotides not matched to a gene: 4. The V gene's germline CDR1 is SGHTA and CDR2 FQGNSA. CDR3 length: 15 amino acids. CDR3 DNA sequence: TGTGCCAGCAGCTTTCAACAGGGGGCTTCCTACGAGCAGTACTTC. This gives the protein CASSFQQGASYEQYF. The entire variable domain, with the rest obtained from reference TRBV7-2 and TRBJ2-7, is as follows: GAGVSQSPSNKVTEKGKDVELRCDPISGHTALYWYRQSLGQGLEFLIYFQGNSAPDKSGLPSDRFSAERTGGSVSTLTIQRTQQEDSAVYLCASSFQQGASYEQYFGPGTRLTVT.

V usage is TRBV7-2 and J usage is TRBJ2-1; no clear D gene. Germline V gene lookup returns CDR1 SGHTA and CDR2 FQGNSA. The V end lost 3 bases, the J end lost 4 bases, and 10 bases lay between the germline ends. CDR3 length: 14 amino acids. The CDR3 loop reads CASSFDRSYNEQFF. The CDR3, as DNA: TGTGCCAGCAGCTTTGACCGGAGTTACAATGAGCAGTTCTTC.

The genes are TRBV6-5 and TRBJ1-5; no definite D call. The CDR3 is 16 amino acids. Per the germline V gene, CDR1 is MNHEY and CDR2 is SVGAGI. V was pared by 2 bases and J by 3 bases, with 14 bases between. The CDR3 coding sequence is TGTGCCAGCAGTTACCCCCCCGGACTGATCAATCAGCCCCAGCATTTT. It is translated as CASSYPPGLINQPQHF.

This clone was seen a few times. This chain links TRBV9 with TRBJ2-5; D is possibly TRBD1 (5 bases). Germline loops: CDR1 SGDLS, CDR2 YYNGEE. V lost 1 base and J lost 1, with 11 bases in between. CDR3 size: 15 residues. CDR3 in amino acids: CASSVQGVSQETQYF. CDR3 DNA sequence: TGTGCCAGCAGCGTACAGGGCGTTAGCCAAGAGACCCAGTACTTC. The variable domain in full, with the rest retrieved from reference TRBV9 and TRBJ2-5, is DSGVTQTPKHLITATGQRVTLRCSPRSGDLSVYWYQQSLDQGLQFLIQYYNGEERAKGNILERFSAQQFPDLHSELNLSSLELGDSALYFCASSVQGVSQETQYFGPGTRLLVL.

The chain has TRBV6-2 or TRBV6-3 and TRBJ1-1, with D possibly TRBD1 on 5 matching bases. V dropped 3 bases and J dropped 0 bases, with 11 bases sitting between them. The germline V gene encodes CDR1 MNHEY and CDR2 SVGEGT. The length of the CDR3 is 15 residues. Here the CDR3 DNA reads TGTGCCAGCAGTTATGCCGGGGGACTGAACACTGAAGCTTTCTTT. The encoded protein is CASSYAGGLNTEAFF.

V and J are TRBV11-2 and TRBJ1-3; TRBD1 might be the D (6 bases). The V end lost 1 base, the J end lost 0 bases, and 10 bases lay between the germline ends. The CDR3 runs 16 residues. The germline gives CDR1 SGHAT, CDR2 FQNNGV. CDR3 sequence: CASSLVKDSSGNTIYF. The CDR3 nucleotides are TGTGCCAGCAGCTTAGTAAAGGACAGCTCTGGAAACACCATATATTTT.

The V call is TRBV28, the J call TRBJ1-5; D gene unclear. CDR1 MDHEN and CDR2 SYDVKM come from the germline V gene. The V end lost 5 bases, the J end lost 6 bases, and 5 bases lay between the germline ends. The CDR3 runs to 11 residues. The CDR3 region has the DNA TGTGCCAGCAGTATAAGTCAGCCCCAGCATTTT. As protein: CASSISQPQHF.

The rearrangement links TRBV27 to TRBJ2-1, with 12 bases lining up with TRBD2. The germline V gene has CDR1 MNHEY and CDR2 SMNVEV (reference sequence). The CDR3 has 15 residues. V lost 6 bases and J lost 9; bases outside the gene matches: 9. The CDR3 protein is CASSPGTSGFSEQFF. The CDR3 DNA is TGTGCCAGCAGCCCCGGGACTAGCGGGTTCAGTGAGCAGTTCTTC.

The V call is TRBV5-6, the J call TRBJ2-5, with 9 bases that match TRBD1. Germline values: CDR1 SGHDT, CDR2 YYEEEE. CDR3 size: 16 residues. With V trimmed by 2 bases and J by 5 bases, 10 bases remained unmatched. Here the CDR3 DNA reads TGTGCCAGCAGCTTCAGGACAGGGGATGTAACGGAGACCCAGTACTTC. This encodes CASSFRTGDVTETQYF.

This chain's CDR3 is CASSLVAGGYEQYF. The CDR3 nucleotides read TGTGCCAGCAGCTTAGTAGCGGGGGGCTACGAGCAGTACTTC. The chain carries TRBV7-2 and TRBJ2-7; 10 bases agree with TRBD2. Trimming cost V 1 base and J 3 bases; bases outside gene matches: 0. This CDR3 contains 14 residues. Germline-derived CDR1 and CDR2 are SGHTA and FQGNSA.

The chain employs TRBV12-3 or TRBV12-4 and TRBJ1-4; unclear D gene. The length of the CDR3 is 13 residues. Between the trimmed V and J ends, which lost 1 base and 4 bases, there was a span of 4 bases. CDR3 amino acids: CASSLERNEKLFF. The CDR3 DNA follows: TGTGCCAGCAGTTTAGAGCGTAATGAAAAACTGTTTTTT.